This T cell receptor (beta chain) was captured by sequencing in a study of T cell repertoires in cytomegalovirus infection. Background on the study: Indicated by public TCR beta signatures were CMV infection and matching HLA type. Study-wide results and limits: Cumulative frequency of public TCR beta families picked out carriers of CMV plus the relevant HLA. Clonotypes of TCR beta that were HLA-C-restricted and CMV-specific dominated the ex vivo response.

This clonotype has a count of ten or more. Its antigen remains unidentified. The CDR3 is 13 amino acids. With 4 bases removed from V and 1 base from J, the gap between germline ends came to 7 bases. Germline V gene sequence: CDR1 SGHNT, CDR2 YENEEA. TCRdb independently ran MiXCR on the reads; one entry per CDR3 protein. The repertoire holds 310,000 or so distinct CDR3 sequences, with roughly a tenth as singletons. The sequence came from a human donor in good health (CMV status not recorded). Some clones in this sample may be carry-over from other donors' samples. The rearrangement links TRBV11-3 to TRBJ1-1, with D unclear. Source material: PBMCs. CDR3 bases: TGTGCCAGCAGCTACACACAGAACACTGAAGCTTTCTTT. Translating gives CASSYTQNTEAFF.